Described below is a single TCR beta chain sequence and its context. The antigen remains unidentified. This sample stems from a study of cytomegalovirus exposure and HLA in healthy donors. General observations from the study: V- and J-gene trimming in TCR beta was tied to a missense DCLRE1C variant by an analysis performed later. Per a prior analysis, the majority of TCR beta V segments were productive roughly 90% or roughly 30% of the time. Donor immune exposure was known only as CMV serostatus.

The germline V gene has CDR1 SGHTA and CDR2 FQGNSA. The V gene lost 4 bases and the J gene lost 6 bases, with 13 bases spanning the gap. The length of the CDR3 is 13 residues. These donors, healthy bone marrow donors, were studied. Researchers ran the PCR with 60 Vbeta and 13 Jbeta primers. Some clones are missing from TCRdb's copy, which holds only in-frame ones; the method was immunoSEQ multiplex PCR. The sample lists some 100,000 clones; 70% to 80% were seen once. Sequencing used PBMCs. This TCR came from a female donor in good health and CMV-seronegative. The V gene is TRBV7-2, the J gene TRBJ2-7; D may be TRBD1 (6 bases). CDR3 sequence: CASSSGVSGEQYF. The CDR3 region has the DNA TGTGCCAGCAGCTCAGGGGTTTCGGGCGAGCAGTACTTC.